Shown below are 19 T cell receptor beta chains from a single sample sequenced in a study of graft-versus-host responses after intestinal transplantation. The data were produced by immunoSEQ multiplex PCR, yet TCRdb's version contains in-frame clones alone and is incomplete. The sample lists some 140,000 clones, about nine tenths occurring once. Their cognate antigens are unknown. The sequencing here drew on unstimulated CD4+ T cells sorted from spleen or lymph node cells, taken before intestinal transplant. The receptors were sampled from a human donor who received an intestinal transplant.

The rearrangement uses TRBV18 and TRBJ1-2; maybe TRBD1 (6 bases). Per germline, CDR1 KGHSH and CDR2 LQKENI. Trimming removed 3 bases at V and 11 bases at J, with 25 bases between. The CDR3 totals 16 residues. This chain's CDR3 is CASSPLDRPSFKEYTF. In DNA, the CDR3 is TGTGCCAGCTCACCTCTCGACAGGCCTTCCTTTAAGGAGTACACCTTC.

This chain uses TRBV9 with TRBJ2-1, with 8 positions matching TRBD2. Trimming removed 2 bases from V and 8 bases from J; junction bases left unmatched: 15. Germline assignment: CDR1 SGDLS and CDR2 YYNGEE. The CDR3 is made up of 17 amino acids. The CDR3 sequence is CASSVVPSSGSLDEQFF. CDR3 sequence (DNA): TGTGCCAGCAGCGTCGTCCCATCGAGCGGGAGTCTCGATGAGCAGTTCTTC.

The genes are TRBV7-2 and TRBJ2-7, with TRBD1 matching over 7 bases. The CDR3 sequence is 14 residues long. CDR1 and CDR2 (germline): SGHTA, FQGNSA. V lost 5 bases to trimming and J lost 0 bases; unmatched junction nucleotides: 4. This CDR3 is CASSGTANSYEQYF. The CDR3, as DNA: TGTGCCAGCAGCGGGACAGCCAACTCCTACGAGCAGTACTTC. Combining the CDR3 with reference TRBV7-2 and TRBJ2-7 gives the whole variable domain GAGVSQSPSNKVTEKGKDVELRCDPISGHTALYWYRQSLGQGLEFLIYFQGNSAPDKSGLPSDRFSAERTGGSVSTLTIQRTQQEDSAVYLCASSGTANSYEQYFGPGTRLTVT.

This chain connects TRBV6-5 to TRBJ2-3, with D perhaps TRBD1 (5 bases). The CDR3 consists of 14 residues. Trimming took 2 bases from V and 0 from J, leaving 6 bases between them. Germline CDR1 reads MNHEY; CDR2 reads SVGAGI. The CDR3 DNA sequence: TGTGCCAGCAGTTACCAGGGAAGCACAGATACGCAGTATTTT. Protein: CASSYQGSTDTQYF.

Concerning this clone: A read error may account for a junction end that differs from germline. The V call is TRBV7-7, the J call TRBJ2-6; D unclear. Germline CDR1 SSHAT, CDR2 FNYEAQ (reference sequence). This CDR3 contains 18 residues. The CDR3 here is CASSPSMGYGSGANVLTF. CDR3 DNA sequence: TGTGCTAGCAGCCCCTCCATGGGATACGGCTCTGGGGCCAACGTCCTGACTTTC.

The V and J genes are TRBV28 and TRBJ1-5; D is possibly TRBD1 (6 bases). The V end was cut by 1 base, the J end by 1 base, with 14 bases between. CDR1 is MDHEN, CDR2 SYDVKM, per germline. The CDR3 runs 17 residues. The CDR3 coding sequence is TGTGCCAGCAGTTTATCGAAACAGGGAACAAGCAATCAGCCCCAGCATTTT. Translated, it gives CASSLSKQGTSNQPQHF.

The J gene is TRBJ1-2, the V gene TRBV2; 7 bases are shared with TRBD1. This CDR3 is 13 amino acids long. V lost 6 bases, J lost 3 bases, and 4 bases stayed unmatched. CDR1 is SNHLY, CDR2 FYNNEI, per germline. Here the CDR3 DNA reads TGTGCCAGCAGGGGAGACAGGGACTATGGCTACACCTTC. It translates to CASRGDRDYGYTF.

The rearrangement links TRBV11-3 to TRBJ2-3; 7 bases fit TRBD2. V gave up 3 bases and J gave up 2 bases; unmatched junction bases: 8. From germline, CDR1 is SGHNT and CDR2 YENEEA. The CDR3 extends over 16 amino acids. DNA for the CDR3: TGTGCCAGCAGCTTCTCAATAGCGGGCACCACAGATACGCAGTATTTT. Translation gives CASSFSIAGTTDTQYF.

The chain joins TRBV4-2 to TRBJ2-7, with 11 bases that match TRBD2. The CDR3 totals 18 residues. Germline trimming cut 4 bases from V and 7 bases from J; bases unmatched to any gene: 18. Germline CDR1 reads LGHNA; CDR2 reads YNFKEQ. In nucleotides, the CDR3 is TGTGCCAGCAGCCTATATTCCCCGGGACTAGCGGCTATGGGAGAGCAGTACTTC. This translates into CASSLYSPGLAAMGEQYF.

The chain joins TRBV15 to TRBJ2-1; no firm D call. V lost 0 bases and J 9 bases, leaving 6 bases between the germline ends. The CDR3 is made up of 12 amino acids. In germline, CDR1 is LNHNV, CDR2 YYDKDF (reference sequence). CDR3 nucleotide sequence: TGTGCCACCAGCAGAGATATGGGTGAGCAGTTCTTC. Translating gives CATSRDMGEQFF.

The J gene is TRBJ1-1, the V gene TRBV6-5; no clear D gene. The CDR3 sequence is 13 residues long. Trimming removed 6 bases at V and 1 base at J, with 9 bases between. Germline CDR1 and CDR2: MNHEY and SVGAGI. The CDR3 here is CASSYGPNTEAFF. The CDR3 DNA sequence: TGTGCCAGCAGCTACGGGCCGAACACTGAAGCTTTCTTT.

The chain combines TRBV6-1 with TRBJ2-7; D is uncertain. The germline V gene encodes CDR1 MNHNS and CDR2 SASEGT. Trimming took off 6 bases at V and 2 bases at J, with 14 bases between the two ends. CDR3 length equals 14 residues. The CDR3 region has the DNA TGTGCCAGCAGCATTGGTTCCTTTACCTACGAGCAGTACTTC. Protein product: CASSIGSFTYEQYF.

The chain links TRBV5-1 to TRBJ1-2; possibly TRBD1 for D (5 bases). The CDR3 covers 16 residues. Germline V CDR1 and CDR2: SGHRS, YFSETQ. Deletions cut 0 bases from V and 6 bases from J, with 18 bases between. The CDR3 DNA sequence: TGCGCCAGCAGCTTGGAGCCAGGGACGGGAAAGGATGGCTACACCTTC. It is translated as CASSLEPGTGKDGYTF.

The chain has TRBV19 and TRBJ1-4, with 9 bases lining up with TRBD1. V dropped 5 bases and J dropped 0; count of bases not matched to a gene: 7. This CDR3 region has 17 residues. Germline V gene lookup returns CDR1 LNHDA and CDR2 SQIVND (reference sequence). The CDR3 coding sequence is TGTGCCAGTAGTTCCGGGACAGGGAGGGCAACTAATGAAAAACTGTTTTTT. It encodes CASSSGTGRATNEKLFF.

For the CDR3, the DNA is TGTGCCAGCAGTGAAGGGCCCAGACCGGGCGGCTACACCTTC. Protein product: CASSEGPRPGGYTF. The gene calls are TRBV6-1 and TRBJ1-2; no reliable D call. Germline V gives CDR1 MNHNS, CDR2 SASEGT. The length of the CDR3 is 14 residues. V lost 1 base and J lost 8, with 14 bases in between.

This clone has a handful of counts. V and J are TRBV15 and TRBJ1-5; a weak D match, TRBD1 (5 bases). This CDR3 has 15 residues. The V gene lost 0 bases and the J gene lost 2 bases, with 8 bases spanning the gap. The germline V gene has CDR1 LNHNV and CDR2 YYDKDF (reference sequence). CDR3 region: CATSREGGGNQPQHF. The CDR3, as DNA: TGTGCCACCAGCAGAGAGGGGGGGGGCAATCAGCCCCAGCATTTT.

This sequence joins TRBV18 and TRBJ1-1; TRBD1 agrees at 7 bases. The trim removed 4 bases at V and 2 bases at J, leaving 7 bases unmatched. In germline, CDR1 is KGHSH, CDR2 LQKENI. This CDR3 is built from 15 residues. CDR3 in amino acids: CASSLRGTDNTEAFF. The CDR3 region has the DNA TGTGCCAGCTCACTTCGCGGGACAGACAACACTGAAGCTTTCTTT.

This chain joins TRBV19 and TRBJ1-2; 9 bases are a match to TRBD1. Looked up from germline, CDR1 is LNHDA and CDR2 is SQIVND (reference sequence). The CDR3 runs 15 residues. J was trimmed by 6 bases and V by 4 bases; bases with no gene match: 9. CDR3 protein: CASSKQGALTHGYTF. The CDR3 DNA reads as TGTGCCAGTAGTAAACAGGGGGCGCTGACCCATGGCTACACCTTC.

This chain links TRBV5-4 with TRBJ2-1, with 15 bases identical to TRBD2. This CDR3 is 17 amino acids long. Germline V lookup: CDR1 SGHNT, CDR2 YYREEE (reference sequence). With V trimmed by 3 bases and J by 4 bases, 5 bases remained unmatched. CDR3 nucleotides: TGTGCCAGCAGCTCTGGACTAGCGGGAGGGGGGTACAATGAGCAGTTCTTC. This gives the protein CASSSGLAGGGYNEQFF.